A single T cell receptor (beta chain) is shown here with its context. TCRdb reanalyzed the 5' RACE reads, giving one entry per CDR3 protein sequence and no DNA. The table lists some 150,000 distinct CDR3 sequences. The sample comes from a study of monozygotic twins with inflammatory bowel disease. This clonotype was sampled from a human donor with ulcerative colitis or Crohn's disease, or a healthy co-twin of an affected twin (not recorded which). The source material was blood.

The CDR3 sequence is CASSVPPGAGGYNEQFF. The chain uses TRBV18 and TRBJ2-1; without DNA, the TCRdb call of TRBD1 cannot be checked. This CDR3 is built from 17 residues. In germline, CDR1 is KGHSH, CDR2 LQKENI.